This T cell receptor (beta chain) emerged from a study of identical twins. TCRdb reprocessed the 5' RACE reads with MiXCR, giving one entry per CDR3 protein. The sample gives approximately 700,000 distinct CDR3 sequences, 5.5% to 6.5% of which show up once; roughly 2% is in the top ten. This clonotype has ten or more counts. The CDR3 runs to 13 residues. Sequencing was done on a sample of naive T cells sorted from blood. V is TRBV21-1 and J is TRBJ2-7; the table's D call TRBD1 went unverified against the DNA. TRBV21-1 is given as a pseudogene. The sequence was collected from a man younger than 35 in good health. The CDR3 nucleotides read TGTGCCAGCTTTCCCGACAGGGCCTACGAGCAGTACGTC. As protein: CASFPDRAYEQYV.